These 21 T cell receptor beta chains were all obtained from the same sample, sequenced in a study of Ad26.COV2.S vaccination and SARS-CoV-2 variants. Regarding treatment: some 19 received Ad26.COV2.S at low or high dose, single or two shots; five or six received placebo; per-sample allocation not given. Sampling took place 63 days after the first vaccine or placebo injection. Method: immunoSEQ multiplex PCR; TCRdb's copy keeps in-frame clones and lacks some. The sample has 380,000 or so clones; around 89% are singletons. The sample consisted of peripheral blood, taken in a trial of Ad26.COV2.S vaccine versus placebo. Receptors were obtained from a person between 18 and 59 years old who received the Ad26.COV2.S COVID-19 vaccine or a placebo.

V and J are TRBV5-6 and TRBJ1-2; TRBD1 might be the D (6 bases). V was pared by 2 bases and J by 2 bases, with 13 bases between. CDR3 length: 15 amino acids. The V gene's germline CDR1 is SGHDT and CDR2 YYEEEE. CDR3 amino acids: CASSFWGAVNYGYTF. The CDR3 DNA reads TGTGCCAGCAGCTTCTGGGGGGCGGTGAACTATGGCTACACCTTC.

The chain couples TRBV19 to TRBJ2-1, with D possibly being TRBD2 (5 bases). The CDR3 is made up of 16 amino acids. From germline, CDR1 is LNHDA and CDR2 SQIVND (reference sequence). V was cut by 1 base and J by 8 bases, with 18 bases left in between. CDR3 in amino acids: CASSIVGTRSKDEQFF. CDR3 DNA: TGTGCCAGTAGTATAGTTGGTACTAGGTCCAAGGATGAGCAGTTCTTC.

CDR3 nucleotides: TGTGCCAGCAGCAAGGGACCCCGTTCGGGGGGCCGAGGGGCCAACGTCCTGACTTTC. Protein: CASSKGPRSGGRGANVLTF. The genes are TRBV21-1 and TRBJ2-6; whether TRBD2, the table's D call, matches the DNA was not checked. TRBV21-1 is a known pseudogene. This CDR3 has 19 amino acids.

The V and J genes are TRBV14 and TRBJ2-1; D remains ambiguous. CDR3 length: 15 amino acids. V was pared by 5 bases and J by 9 bases, with 20 bases between. Per germline, CDR1 SGHDN and CDR2 FVKESK. CDR3 sequence: CASSNAQVRNSEQFF. The CDR3 nucleotides read TGTGCCAGCAGCAACGCCCAGGTCAGGAACTCTGAGCAGTTCTTC.

The chain couples TRBV27 to TRBJ1-1; TRBD1 matches at 8 bases. This CDR3 has 14 residues. CDR1 and CDR2 (germline): MNHEY, SMNVEV (reference sequence). V lost 5 bases and J lost 6; bases outside the gene matches: 8. The DNA for the CDR3 is TGTGCCAGCAGTGAGCACAGGGGGGCTGCTGAAGCTTTCTTT. The encoded protein is CASSEHRGAAEAFF.

This sequence joins TRBV10-3 and TRBJ1-2; TRBD1 matches 8 bases. From germline, CDR1 is ENHRY and CDR2 SYGVKD. The V gene end was trimmed by 3 bases and the J gene end by 6 bases; junction bases not matched to a gene: 9. The CDR3 spans 15 residues. The CDR3, as DNA: TGTGCCATCAGTGAAGTGTCAGGGGGCAAAAATGGCTACACCTTC. Translated: CAISEVSGGKNGYTF.

V usage is TRBV12-3 or TRBV12-4 and J usage is TRBJ1-3; 7 bases match TRBD1. The CDR3 totals 13 residues. J gave up 3 bases and V 6 bases, and 2 bases lay outside the gene matches. This CDR3 reads CASRNRGGNTIYF. The CDR3 DNA sequence: TGTGCCAGCAGAAACAGGGGTGGAAACACCATATATTTT.

The gene calls are TRBV27 and TRBJ1-5; D possibly corresponds to TRBD1 (5 bases). The CDR3 runs to 13 residues. The V gene lost 3 bases and the J gene lost 6 bases, with 9 bases spanning the gap. The V gene's germline CDR1 is MNHEY and CDR2 SMNVEV (reference sequence). CDR3 residues: CASSFTTGQPQHF. In DNA, the CDR3 is TGTGCCAGCAGTTTCACTACAGGTCAGCCCCAGCATTTT.

This chain joins TRBV27 and TRBJ1-4; D gene unclear. Germline V gene sequence: CDR1 MNHEY, CDR2 SMNVEV (reference sequence). V dropped 5 bases and J dropped 7 bases, with 8 bases sitting between them. The CDR3 runs 12 residues. The CDR3 DNA reads as TGTGCCAGCAGTCCCCGGTTTGAAAAACTGTTTTTT. This encodes CASSPRFEKLFF. Full variable domain (missing parts from reference TRBV27 and TRBJ1-4): EAQVTQNPRYLITVTGKKLTVTCSQNMNHEYMSWYRQDPGLGLRQIYYSMNVEVTDKGDVPEGYKVSRKEKRNFPLILESPSPNQTSLYFCASSPRFEKLFFGSGTQLSVL.

V gene TRBV19 combines with J gene TRBJ1-6, with 9 bases aligning to TRBD1. The CDR3 is 15 residues long. Germline CDR1 reads LNHDA; CDR2 reads SQIVND (reference sequence). V gave up 5 bases and J gave up 7 bases; unmatched junction bases: 6. CDR3 DNA: TGTGCCAGTAGTCCGGGGACAGGGTTAAATTCACCCCTCCACTTT. It yields the protein CASSPGTGLNSPLHF. The full variable domain, completed using reference TRBV19 and TRBJ1-6, is DGGITQSPKYLFRKEGQNVTLSCEQNLNHDAMYWYRQDPGQGLRLIYYSQIVNDFQKGDIAEGYSVSREKKESFPLTVTSAQKNPTAFYLCASSPGTGLNSPLHFGNGTRLTVT.

The chain employs TRBV18 and TRBJ1-1; the match to TRBD1 covers 9 bases. Trimming cost V 5 bases and J 3 bases; bases outside gene matches: 4. The germline V gene has CDR1 KGHSH and CDR2 LQKENI. The CDR3 consists of 14 residues. The CDR3 DNA follows: TGTGCCAGCTCATCGGGACAGGGCTACACTGAAGCTTTCTTT. Its translation: CASSSGQGYTEAFF.

The V and J genes are TRBV5-4 and TRBJ2-7; 8 positions agree with TRBD2. The CDR3 contains 15 residues. CDR1 is SGHNT and CDR2 is YYREEE in the germline V gene (reference sequence). The V and J ends lost 2 bases and 3 bases, in that order; junction bases with no gene match: 7. The CDR3 DNA sequence: TGTGCCAGCAGCTTCGGGGGGGTTCTCTACTACGAGCAGTACTTC. It specifies CASSFGGVLYYEQYF.

This clone occurred many times. The chain has TRBV5-1 and TRBJ2-2; D is perhaps TRBD1 or TRBD2 (5 bases each). Trimming left V 2 bases short and J 7 bases short, with 12 bases between. The germline CDR1 and CDR2 sequences are SGHRS and YFSETQ. This CDR3 comprises 14 residues. This CDR3 is CASSFGTFLGELFF. As DNA, the CDR3 is TGCGCCAGCAGCTTCGGGACGTTCCTCGGGGAGCTGTTTTTT.

The rearrangement links TRBV19 to TRBJ1-1, with D possibly TRBD1 on 5 matching bases. Per the germline V gene, CDR1 is LNHDA and CDR2 is SQIVND (reference sequence). This CDR3 is built from 14 residues. The V end was cut by 0 bases, the J end by 4 bases, with 9 bases between. The CDR3 bases are TGTGCCAGTAGTATAGAACGGGGGGGCACTGAAGCTTTCTTT. Translating gives CASSIERGGTEAFF. Variable domain in full (rest from reference TRBV19 and TRBJ1-1): DGGITQSPKYLFRKEGQNVTLSCEQNLNHDAMYWYRQDPGQGLRLIYYSQIVNDFQKGDIAEGYSVSREKKESFPLTVTSAQKNPTAFYLCASSIERGGTEAFFGQGTRLTVV.

This clone was seen a few times. V usage is TRBV12-5 and J usage is TRBJ2-5, with D perhaps TRBD1 (6 bases). Germline CDR1 and CDR2: LGHNT and FRNRAP. The CDR3 has 15 amino acids. Trimming shortened V by 4 bases and J by 5 bases, and 17 bases separated the two germline ends. The CDR3 region has the DNA TGTGCTAGTGGTTCGGGATCCCCAGGGGTGGAGACCCAGTACTTC. Its protein product is CASGSGSPGVETQYF.

This chain connects TRBV18 to TRBJ1-3, with 9 bases matching TRBD1. CDR1 is KGHSH, CDR2 LQKENI, per germline. The V gene end was trimmed by 5 bases and the J gene end by 2 bases; junction bases not matched to a gene: 13. This CDR3 is 18 amino acids long. The CDR3 spells CASSSATKGQGAGNTIYF. The CDR3 DNA reads as TGTGCCAGCTCATCGGCTACCAAGGGACAGGGAGCTGGAAACACCATATATTTT.

With respect to this clone: Different DNA sequences within this sample yield the same CDR3. The CDR3 nucleotides are TGTGCCAGCAGCCCCAGACAGGGAGGTTCCTACGAGCAGTACTTC. This sequence encodes CASSPRQGGSYEQYF. V and J are TRBV5-6 and TRBJ2-7; D is possibly TRBD1 (7 bases). The germline CDR1 and CDR2 sequences are SGHDT and YYEEEE. Trimming stripped 4 bases from V and 1 base from J, with 15 bases between. The CDR3 is 15 residues long.

The chain couples TRBV19 to TRBJ2-6; TRBD1 might be the D (5 bases). V lost 5 bases and J lost 0, with 17 bases in between. This CDR3 is 18 amino acids long. In germline, CDR1 is LNHDA, CDR2 SQIVND (reference sequence). CDR3 region: CASSLIQGIGSGANVLTF. DNA of the CDR3: TGTGCCAGTAGTTTGATCCAGGGAATCGGCTCTGGGGCCAACGTCCTGACTTTC.

The chain joins TRBV5-6 to TRBJ2-7; possible D gene TRBD1, 5 bases. The germline V and J ends were trimmed by 1 base and 2 bases, with 7 bases remaining between them. Germline CDR1 SGHDT, CDR2 YYEEEE. This CDR3 contains 13 residues. CDR3 in DNA: TGTGCCAGCAGCTTGCTCAGGGCCTACGAGCAGTACTTC. Its protein product is CASSLLRAYEQYF.

This clone was seen a single time. At one of its ends the junction is not consistent with the germline gene, which may arise from a read error. The chain joins TRBV7-6 to TRBJ2-7; no definite D call. Germline V gene data show CDR1 as SGHVS and CDR2 as FNYEAQ. The CDR3 totals 14 residues. CDR3 residues: CASSLAKGSHEQYF. The CDR3 bases are TGTGCCAGCAGCTTAGCGAAAGGCTCCCACGAGCAGTACTTC.

CDR3 sequence reads: CASSLPTTGLGYGYTF. The CDR3 nucleotides read TGTGCCAGCAGCTTGCCCACGACAGGGCTTGGCTATGGCTACACCTTC. V gene TRBV5-6 combines with J gene TRBJ1-2; the match to TRBD1 covers 7 bases. Germline V lookup: CDR1 SGHDT, CDR2 YYEEEE. The CDR3 spans 16 residues. V was clipped by 1 base and J by 4 bases; unmatched bases: 10.